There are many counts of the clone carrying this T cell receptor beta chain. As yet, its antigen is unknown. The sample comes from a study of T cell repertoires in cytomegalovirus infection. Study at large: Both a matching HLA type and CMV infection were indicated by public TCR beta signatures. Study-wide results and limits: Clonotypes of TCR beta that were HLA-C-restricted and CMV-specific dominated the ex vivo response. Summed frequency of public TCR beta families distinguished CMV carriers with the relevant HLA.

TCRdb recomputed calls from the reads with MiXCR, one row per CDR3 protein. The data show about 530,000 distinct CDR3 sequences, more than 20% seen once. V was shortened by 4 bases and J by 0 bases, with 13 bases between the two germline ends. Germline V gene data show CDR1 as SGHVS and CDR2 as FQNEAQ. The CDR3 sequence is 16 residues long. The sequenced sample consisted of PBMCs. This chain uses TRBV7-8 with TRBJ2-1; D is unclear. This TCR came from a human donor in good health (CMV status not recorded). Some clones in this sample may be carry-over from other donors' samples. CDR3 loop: CASSSQTMSSYNEQFF. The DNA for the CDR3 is TGTGCCAGCAGCTCCCAGACCATGAGCTCCTACAATGAGCAGTTCTTC.